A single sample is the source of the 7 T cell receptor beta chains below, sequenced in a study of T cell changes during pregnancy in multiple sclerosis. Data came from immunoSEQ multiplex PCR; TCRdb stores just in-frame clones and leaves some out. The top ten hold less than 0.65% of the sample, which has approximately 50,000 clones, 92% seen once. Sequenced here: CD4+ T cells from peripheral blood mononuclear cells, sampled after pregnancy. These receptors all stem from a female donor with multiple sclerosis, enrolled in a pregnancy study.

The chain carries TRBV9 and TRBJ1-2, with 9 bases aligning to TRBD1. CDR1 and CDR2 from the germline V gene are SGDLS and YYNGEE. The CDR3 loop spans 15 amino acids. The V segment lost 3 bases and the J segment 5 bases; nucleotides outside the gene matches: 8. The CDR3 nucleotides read TGTGCCAGCAGCGCAAGGGACAGGGTCGAATATGGCTACACCTTC. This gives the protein CASSARDRVEYGYTF.

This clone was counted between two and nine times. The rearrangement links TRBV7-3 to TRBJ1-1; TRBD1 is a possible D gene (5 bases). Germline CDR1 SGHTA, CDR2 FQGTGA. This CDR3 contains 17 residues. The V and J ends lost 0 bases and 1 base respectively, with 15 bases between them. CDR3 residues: CASSLTPRVSENTEAFF. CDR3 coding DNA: TGTGCCAGCAGCTTAACCCCCAGGGTCTCGGAGAACACTGAAGCTTTCTTT.

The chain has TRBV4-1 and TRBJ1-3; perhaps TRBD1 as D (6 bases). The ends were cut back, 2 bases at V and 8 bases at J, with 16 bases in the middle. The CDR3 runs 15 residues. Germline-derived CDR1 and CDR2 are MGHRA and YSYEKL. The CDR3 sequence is CASSQSTGGLDTIYF. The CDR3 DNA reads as TGCGCCAGCAGCCAATCGACGGGGGGCTTGGACACCATATATTTT.

This CDR3 is CATRRGDYGYTF. CDR3 sequence (DNA): TGTGCCACAAGACGGGGAGACTATGGCTACACCTTC. The chain has TRBV6-6 and TRBJ1-2, with unresolved D. V lost 10 bases and J 3 bases, leaving 12 bases between the germline ends. The CDR3 consists of 12 residues. The germline V gene has CDR1 MNHNY and CDR2 SVGAGI (reference sequence).

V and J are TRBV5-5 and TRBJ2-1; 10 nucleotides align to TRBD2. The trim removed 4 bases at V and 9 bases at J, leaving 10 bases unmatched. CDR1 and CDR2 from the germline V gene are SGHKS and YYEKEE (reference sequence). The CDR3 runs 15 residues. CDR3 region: CASSVGLAGETEQFF. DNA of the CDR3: TGTGCCAGCAGCGTGGGCCTAGCGGGAGAGACTGAGCAGTTCTTC. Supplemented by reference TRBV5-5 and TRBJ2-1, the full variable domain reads DAGVTQSPTHLIKTRGQQVTLRCSPISGHKSVSWYQQVLGQGPQFIFQYYEKEERGRGNFPDRFSARQFPNYSSELNVNALLLGDSALYLCASSVGLAGETEQFFGPGTRLTVL.

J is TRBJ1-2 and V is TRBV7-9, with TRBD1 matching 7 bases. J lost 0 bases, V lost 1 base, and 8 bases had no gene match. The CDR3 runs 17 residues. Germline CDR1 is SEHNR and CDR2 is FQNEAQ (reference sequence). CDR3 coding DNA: TGTGCCAGCAGCTTAGGAGAGGGGGCCCCCTCTAACTATGGCTACACCTTC. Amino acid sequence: CASSLGEGAPSNYGYTF.

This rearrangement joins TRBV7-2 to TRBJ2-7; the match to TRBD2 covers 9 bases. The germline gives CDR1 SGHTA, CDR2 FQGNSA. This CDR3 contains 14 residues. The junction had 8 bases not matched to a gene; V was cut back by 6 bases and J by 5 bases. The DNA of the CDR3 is TGTGCCAGCAGGGGTTTAGCGGGAGACCACGAGCAGTACTTC. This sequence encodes CASRGLAGDHEQYF.